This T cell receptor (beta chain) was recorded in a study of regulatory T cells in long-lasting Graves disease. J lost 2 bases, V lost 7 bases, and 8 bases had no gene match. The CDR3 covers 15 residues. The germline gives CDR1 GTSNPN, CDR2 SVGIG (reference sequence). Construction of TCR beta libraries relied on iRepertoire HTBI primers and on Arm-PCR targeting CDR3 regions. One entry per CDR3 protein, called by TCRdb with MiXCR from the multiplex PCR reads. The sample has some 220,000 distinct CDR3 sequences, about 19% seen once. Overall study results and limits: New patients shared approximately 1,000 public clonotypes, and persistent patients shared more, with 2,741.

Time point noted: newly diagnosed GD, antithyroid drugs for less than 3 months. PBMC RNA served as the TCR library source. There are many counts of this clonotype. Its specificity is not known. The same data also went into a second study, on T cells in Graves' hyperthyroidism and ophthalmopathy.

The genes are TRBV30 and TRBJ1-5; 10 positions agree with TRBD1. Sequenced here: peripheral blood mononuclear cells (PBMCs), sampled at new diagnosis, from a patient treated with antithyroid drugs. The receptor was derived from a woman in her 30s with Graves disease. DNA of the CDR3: TGTGCCTACACGACAGGGGGCGCGGGCAATCAGCCCCAGCATTTT. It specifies CAYTTGGAGNQPQHF.